The next 10 T cell receptor beta chains were all read from a single sample in a study of identical twins. TCRdb recomputed calls from the 5' RACE reads with MiXCR, one row per CDR3 protein. The sample has a few hundred thousand distinct CDR3 sequences, 9.5% to 10% seen once; the top ten hold 2.5% to 3.5%. The same data also contributed to another study, on yellow fever vaccine responses in identical twins.

Sequencing was carried out using PBMCs. These receptors came from a woman aged 18-35 years in good health.

This clonotype occurred many times. J is TRBJ2-1 and V is TRBV5-1; 13 bases map to TRBD2. CDR1 is SGHRS, CDR2 YFSETQ, per germline. CDR3 length equals 18 residues. The V segment lost 1 base and the J segment 6 bases; nucleotides outside the gene matches: 10. Written as DNA, the CDR3 is TGCGCCAGCAGCTTGTTCCCGAGACTAGCGGGAGGAGGCAATGAGCAGTTCTTC. It yields the protein CASSLFPRLAGGGNEQFF.

This clonotype has just a few counts. The chain is built from TRBV30 and TRBJ2-7; 8 bases agree with TRBD2. This CDR3 spans 12 amino acids. The germline V gene encodes CDR1 GTSNPN and CDR2 SVGIG (reference sequence). Trimming removed 1 base from V and 7 bases from J; junction bases left unmatched: 3. The CDR3 DNA follows: TGTGCCTGGAGTGGCGGGGGGTGGGAGCAGTACTTC. Translation gives CAWSGGGWEQYF.

The V gene is TRBV5-1, the J gene TRBJ2-3; possible D gene TRBD2, 5 bases. Germline V gene data show CDR1 as SGHRS and CDR2 as YFSETQ. Trimming shortened V by 3 bases and J by 6 bases, and 14 bases separated the two germline ends. The CDR3 loop spans 14 amino acids. The CDR3 coding sequence is TGCGCCAGCAGCTCCCCGGGGAAAGCGGATACGCAGTATTTT. Translated: CASSSPGKADTQYF. Looking up the rest from reference TRBV5-1 and TRBJ2-3 gives the full variable domain: KAGVTQTPRYLIKTRGQQVTLSCSPISGHRSVSWYQQTPGQGLQFLFEYFSETQRNKGNFPGRFSGRQFSNSRSEMNVSTLELGDSALYLCASSSPGKADTQYFGPGTRLTVL.

This clonotype was seen a handful of times. V and J are TRBV12-3 or TRBV12-4 and TRBJ2-1; 14 positions agree with TRBD2. The J segment lost 10 bases and the V segment lost 5 bases, leaving 10 bases of the junction unmatched. This CDR3 comprises 16 residues. CDR3 loop: CASSTSSGTSGREQFF. The CDR3 region has the DNA TGTGCCAGCAGTACCTCATCCGGGACTAGCGGGAGAGAGCAGTTCTTC.

This clonotype was recorded many times. J is TRBJ2-7 and V is TRBV3-1; possibly TRBD1 for D (5 bases). CDR1 and CDR2 (germline): LGHDT, YNNKEL (reference sequence). V gave up 4 bases and J gave up 3 bases, with 19 bases separating them. This CDR3 is 16 amino acids long. The DNA of the CDR3 is TGTGCCAGCAGCCCACTGACGGCCGACAGAGTCTACGAGCAGTACTTC. Protein product: CASSPLTADRVYEQYF.

V gene TRBV4-1 combines with J gene TRBJ2-5, with D unresolved. The germline gives CDR1 MGHRA, CDR2 YSYEKL. V shed 1 base and J shed 5 bases, with 11 bases lying between them. The CDR3 totals 14 residues. The CDR3 DNA is TGCGCCAGCAGCCAAGCACCCCTCCGGGAGACCCAGTACTTC. Residues: CASSQAPLRETQYF.

This clonotype was seen more than once but under ten times. This chain uses TRBV6-5 with TRBJ2-7; 9 bases agree with TRBD1. V shed 0 bases and J 7 bases; nucleotides not matched to a gene: 4. This CDR3 is 14 amino acids long. CDR1 MNHEY and CDR2 SVGAGI come from the germline V gene. The CDR3 coding sequence is TGTGCCAGCAGTTACTCTCGGACAGGGGTGGAGCAGTACTTC. Its translation: CASSYSRTGVEQYF.

The chain uses TRBV4-3 and TRBJ2-3, with 12 bases matching TRBD2. V lost 6 bases to trimming and J lost 3 bases; unmatched junction nucleotides: 7. The CDR3 loop spans 16 amino acids. Germline assignment: CDR1 LGHNA and CDR2 YSLEER. In DNA, the CDR3 is TGCGCCAGCAGGCCTCCAACTAGCGGGAGGACAGATACGCAGTATTTT. Residues: CASRPPTSGRTDTQYF.

This clonotype was counted many times. V usage is TRBV5-1 and J usage is TRBJ2-3; 12 bases map to TRBD2. Germline CDR1 is SGHRS and CDR2 is YFSETQ. V dropped 5 bases and J dropped 4; count of bases not matched to a gene: 5. This CDR3 has 15 residues. The CDR3 nucleotides are TGCGCCAGCAGGACTAGCGGGGGCCCGGCAGATACGCAGTATTTT. It encodes CASRTSGGPADTQYF.

This chain uses TRBV9 with TRBJ2-7, with a tentative D call TRBD1 (6 bases). The CDR3 extends over 13 amino acids. Germline lookup yields CDR1 SGDLS and CDR2 YYNGEE. V was trimmed by 0 bases and J by 6 bases, leaving 10 bases between them. CDR3 amino acids: CASSVEGVGEQYF. The CDR3 DNA follows: TGTGCCAGCAGCGTAGAGGGGGTTGGCGAGCAGTACTTC.